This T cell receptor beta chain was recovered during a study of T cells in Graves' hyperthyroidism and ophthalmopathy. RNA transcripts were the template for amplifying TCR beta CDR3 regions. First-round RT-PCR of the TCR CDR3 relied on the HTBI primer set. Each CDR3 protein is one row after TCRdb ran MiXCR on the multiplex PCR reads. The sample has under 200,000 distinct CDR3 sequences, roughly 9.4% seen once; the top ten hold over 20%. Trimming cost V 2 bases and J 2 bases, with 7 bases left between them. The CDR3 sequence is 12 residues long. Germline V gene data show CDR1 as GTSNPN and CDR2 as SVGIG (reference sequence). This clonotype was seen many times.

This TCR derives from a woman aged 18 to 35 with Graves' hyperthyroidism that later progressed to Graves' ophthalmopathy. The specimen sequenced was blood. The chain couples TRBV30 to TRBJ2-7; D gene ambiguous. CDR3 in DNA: TGTGCCTGGAGTTTCCCCGCCTACGAGCAGTACTTC. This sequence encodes CAWSFPAYEQYF.